This T cell receptor beta chain was observed in a study of T cells in localized non-small cell lung cancer. The protocol was immunoSEQ multiplex PCR, while the TCRdb copy is restricted to in-frame clones and leaves out a portion. The sample yields around 1,900 clones, about 25% seen once. V lost 6 bases and J 10 bases, leaving 15 bases between the germline ends. The CDR3 totals 13 residues. Here the sequenced sample was normal lung tissue next to the tumor, taken before any cancer treatment. The chain has TRBV23-1 and TRBJ1-4; perhaps TRBD1 as D (5 bases). TRBV23-1 is known as an ORF, though its function is uncertain. This receptor was taken from a female donor of 60 years or more with stage III squamous cell lung carcinoma. The CDR3 reads CASSSSSGGKLFF. The CDR3 coding sequence is TGCGCCAGCAGCTCCTCTTCGGGGGGAAAACTGTTTTTT.